The text below deals with one T cell receptor beta chain. What it binds is not known. Unmatched junction bases numbered 4, after V lost 8 bases and J lost 4 bases. Germline lookup yields CDR1 SQVTM and CDR2 ANQGSEA. The CDR3 is made up of 11 amino acids. With 10 days of culture completed, CD4+ T cells were isolated. Participants each got two BNT162b2 or mRNA-1273 vaccine doses. The authors replaced half the medium with IL-2 medium on days 3 and 7. Profiling relied on immunoSEQ multiplex PCR, and the TCRdb table lists in-frame clones only, not all of them. The sample shows 50,000 to 70,000 clones, approximately 79% of them seen only once. These data originate in a study of vaccination effects on CD4 cells after COVID-19.

The clonotype comes from a human donor who received a COVID-19 vaccine. The input for sequencing was CD4+ T cells from PBMCs cultured without peptide, taken after COVID-19 vaccination. V usage is TRBV29-1 and J usage is TRBJ2-5, with 7 bases fitting TRBD1. CDR3 residues: CSLNRGETQYF. In DNA form, the CDR3 reads TGCAGCTTAAACAGGGGAGAGACCCAGTACTTC.